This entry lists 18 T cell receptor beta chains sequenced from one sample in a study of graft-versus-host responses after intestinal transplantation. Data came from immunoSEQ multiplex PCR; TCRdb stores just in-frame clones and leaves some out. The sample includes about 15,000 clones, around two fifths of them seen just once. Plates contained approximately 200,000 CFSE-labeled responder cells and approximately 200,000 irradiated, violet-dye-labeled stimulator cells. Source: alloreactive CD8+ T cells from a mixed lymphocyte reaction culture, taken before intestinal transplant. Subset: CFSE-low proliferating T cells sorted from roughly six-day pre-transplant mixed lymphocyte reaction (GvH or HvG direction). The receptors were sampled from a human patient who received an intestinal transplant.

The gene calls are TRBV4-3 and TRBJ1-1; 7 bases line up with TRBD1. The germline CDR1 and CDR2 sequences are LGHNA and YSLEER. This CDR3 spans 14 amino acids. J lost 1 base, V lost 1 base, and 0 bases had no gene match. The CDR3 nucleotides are TGCGCCAGCAGCCAAGCAGGGGGGAACACTGAAGCTTTCTTT. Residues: CASSQAGGNTEAFF.

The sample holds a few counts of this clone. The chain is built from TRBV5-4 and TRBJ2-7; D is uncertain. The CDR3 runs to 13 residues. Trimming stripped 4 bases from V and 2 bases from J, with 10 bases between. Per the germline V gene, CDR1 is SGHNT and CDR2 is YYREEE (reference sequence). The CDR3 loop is CASSAGLTYEQYF. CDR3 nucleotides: TGTGCCAGCAGCGCTGGCCTCACCTACGAGCAGTACTTC.

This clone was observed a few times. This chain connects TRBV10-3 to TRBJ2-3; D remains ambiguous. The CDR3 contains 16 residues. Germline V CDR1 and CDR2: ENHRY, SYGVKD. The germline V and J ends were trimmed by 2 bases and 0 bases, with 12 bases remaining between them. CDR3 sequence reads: CAISELFLSSTDTQYF. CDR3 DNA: TGTGCCATCAGTGAGCTGTTCTTGTCTAGCACAGATACGCAGTATTTT.

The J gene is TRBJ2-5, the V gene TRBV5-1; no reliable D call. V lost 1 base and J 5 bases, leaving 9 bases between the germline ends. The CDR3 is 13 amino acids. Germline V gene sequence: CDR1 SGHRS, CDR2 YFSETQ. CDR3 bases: TGCGCCAGCAGCTTGTGGCTCGGGGAGACCCAGTACTTC. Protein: CASSLWLGETQYF.

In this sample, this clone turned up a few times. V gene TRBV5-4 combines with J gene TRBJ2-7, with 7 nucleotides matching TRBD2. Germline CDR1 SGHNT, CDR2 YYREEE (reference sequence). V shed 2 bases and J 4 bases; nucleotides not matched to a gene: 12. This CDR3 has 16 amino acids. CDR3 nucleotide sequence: TGTGCCAGCAGCTTAAAAAGCGGGGCCGGGACTTACGAGCAGTACTTC. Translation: CASSLKSGAGTYEQYF. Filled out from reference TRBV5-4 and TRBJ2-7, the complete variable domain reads ETGVTQSPTHLIKTRGQQVTLRCSSQSGHNTVSWYQQALGQGPQFIFQYYREEENGRGNFPPRFSGLQFPNYSSELNVNALELDDSALYLCASSLKSGAGTYEQYFGPGTRLTVT.

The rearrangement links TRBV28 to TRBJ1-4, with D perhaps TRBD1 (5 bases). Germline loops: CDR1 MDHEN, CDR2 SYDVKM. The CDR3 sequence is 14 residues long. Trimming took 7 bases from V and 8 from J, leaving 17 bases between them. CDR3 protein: CASTAGGTGEKLFF. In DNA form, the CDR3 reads TGTGCCAGCACCGCCGGGGGAACTGGAGAAAAACTGTTTTTT. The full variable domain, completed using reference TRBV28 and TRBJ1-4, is DVKVTQSSRYLVKRTGEKVFLECVQDMDHENMFWYRQDPGLGLRLIYFSYDVKMKEKGDIPEGYSVSREKKERFSLILESASTNQTSMYLCASTAGGTGEKLFFGSGTQLSVL.

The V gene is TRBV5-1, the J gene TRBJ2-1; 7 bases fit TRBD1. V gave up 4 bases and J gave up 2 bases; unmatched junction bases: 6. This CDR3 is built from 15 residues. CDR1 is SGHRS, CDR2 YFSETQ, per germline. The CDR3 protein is CASSPGDSTYNEQFF. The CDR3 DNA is TGCGCCAGCAGCCCTGGGGACAGTACCTACAATGAGCAGTTCTTC.

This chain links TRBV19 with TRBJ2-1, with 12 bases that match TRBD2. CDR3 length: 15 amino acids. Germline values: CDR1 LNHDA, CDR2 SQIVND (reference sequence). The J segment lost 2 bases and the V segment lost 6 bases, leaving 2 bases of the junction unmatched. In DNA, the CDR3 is TGTGCCAGTAGCTGGACTAGCGGGACCTACAATGAGCAGTTCTTC. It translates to CASSWTSGTYNEQFF.

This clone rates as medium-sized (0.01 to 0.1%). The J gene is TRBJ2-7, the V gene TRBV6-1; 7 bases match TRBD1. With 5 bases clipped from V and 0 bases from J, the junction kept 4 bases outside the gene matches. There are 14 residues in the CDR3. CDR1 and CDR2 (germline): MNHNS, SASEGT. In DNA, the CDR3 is TGTGCCAGCAGTCCCCGGGACAGCTCCTACGAGCAGTACTTC. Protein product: CASSPRDSSYEQYF.

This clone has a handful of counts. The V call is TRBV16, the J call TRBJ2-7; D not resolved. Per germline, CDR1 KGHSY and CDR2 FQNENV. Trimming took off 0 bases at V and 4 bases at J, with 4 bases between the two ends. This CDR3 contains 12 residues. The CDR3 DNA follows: TGTGCCAGCAGCCAATCTCTTTACGAGCAGTACTTC. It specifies CASSQSLYEQYF.

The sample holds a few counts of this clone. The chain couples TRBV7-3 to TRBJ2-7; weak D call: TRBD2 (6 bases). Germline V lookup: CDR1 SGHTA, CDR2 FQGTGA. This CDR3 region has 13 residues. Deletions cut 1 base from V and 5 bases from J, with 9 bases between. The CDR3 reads CASSLIGGDEQYF. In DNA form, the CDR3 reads TGTGCCAGCAGCTTAATCGGAGGGGACGAGCAGTACTTC.

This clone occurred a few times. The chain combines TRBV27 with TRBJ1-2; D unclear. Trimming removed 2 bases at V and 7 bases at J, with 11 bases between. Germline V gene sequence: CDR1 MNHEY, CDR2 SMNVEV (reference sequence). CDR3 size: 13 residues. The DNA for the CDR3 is TGTGCCAGCAGTTTAAGGAGACTTGGTGGCTACACCTTC. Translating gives CASSLRRLGGYTF.

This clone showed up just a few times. CDR3 nucleotide sequence: TGTGCCAGCAGCGTAGCCCTTGTAGGGGAGGACACCGGGGAGCTGTTTTTT. Its protein is CASSVALVGEDTGELFF. This rearrangement joins TRBV9 to TRBJ2-2; TRBD2 is a possible D gene (6 bases). This CDR3 region has 17 residues. V was pared by 0 bases and J by 3 bases, with 15 bases between. Germline V lookup: CDR1 SGDLS, CDR2 YYNGEE.

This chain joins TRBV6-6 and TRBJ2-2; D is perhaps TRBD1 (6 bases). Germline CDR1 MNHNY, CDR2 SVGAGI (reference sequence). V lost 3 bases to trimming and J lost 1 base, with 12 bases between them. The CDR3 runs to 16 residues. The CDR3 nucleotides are TGTGCCAGCAGTTATCCCGGGACACTGAACACCGGGGAGCTGTTTTTT. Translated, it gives CASSYPGTLNTGELFF.

CDR3 coding DNA: TGTGCCAGCAGCCCGCCCCTGAGCGGGACTGAGCAGTTCTTC. Protein product: CASSPPLSGTEQFF. This sequence joins TRBV5-6 and TRBJ2-1, with 7 bases matching TRBD2. Germline V CDR1 and CDR2: SGHDT, YYEEEE. The CDR3 length is 14 residues. V lost 4 bases, J lost 9 bases, and 10 bases stayed unmatched.

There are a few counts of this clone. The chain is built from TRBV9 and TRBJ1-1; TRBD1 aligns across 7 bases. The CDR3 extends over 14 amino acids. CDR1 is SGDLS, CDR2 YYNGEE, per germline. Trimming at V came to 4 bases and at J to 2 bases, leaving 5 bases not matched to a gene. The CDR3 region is CASSLGTANTEAFF. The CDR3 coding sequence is TGTGCCAGCAGCCTAGGGACAGCAAACACTGAAGCTTTCTTT.

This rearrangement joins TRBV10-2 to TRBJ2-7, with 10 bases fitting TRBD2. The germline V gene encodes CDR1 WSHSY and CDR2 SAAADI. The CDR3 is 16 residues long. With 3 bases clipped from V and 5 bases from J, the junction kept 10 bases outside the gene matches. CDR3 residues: CASSDSSGSRLNEQYF. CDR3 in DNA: TGCGCCAGCAGTGACTCTAGCGGGAGTCGTCTTAACGAGCAGTACTTC.

The CDR3 region is CASSLESSVLYEQYF. DNA of the CDR3: TGTGCCAGCAGCTTGGAGTCTAGCGTACTATACGAGCAGTACTTC. This chain connects TRBV5-5 to TRBJ2-7; tentatively, D is TRBD2 (6 bases). The V gene's germline CDR1 is SGHKS and CDR2 YYEKEE (reference sequence). V was shortened by 0 bases and J by 4 bases, with 14 bases between the two germline ends. The CDR3 spans 15 residues.